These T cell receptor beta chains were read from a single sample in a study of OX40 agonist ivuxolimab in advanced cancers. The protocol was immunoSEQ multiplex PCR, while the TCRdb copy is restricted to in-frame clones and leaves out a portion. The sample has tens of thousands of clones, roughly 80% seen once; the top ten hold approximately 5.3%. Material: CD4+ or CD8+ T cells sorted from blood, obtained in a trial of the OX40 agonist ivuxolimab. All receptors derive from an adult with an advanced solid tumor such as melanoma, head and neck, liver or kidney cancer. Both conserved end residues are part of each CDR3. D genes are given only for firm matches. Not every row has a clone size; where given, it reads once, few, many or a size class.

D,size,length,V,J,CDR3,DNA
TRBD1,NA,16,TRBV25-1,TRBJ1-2,CASRKTGVGLNYGYTF,TGTGCCAGCAGAAAAACAGGGGTCGGGTTAAACTATGGCTACACCTTC
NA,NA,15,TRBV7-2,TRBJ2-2,CASSPLRGNTGELFF,TGTGCCAGCAGCCCTCTCAGAGGGAACACCGGGGAGCTGTTTTTT
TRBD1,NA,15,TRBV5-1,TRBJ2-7,CASSLWDRSSYEQYF,TGCGCCAGCAGCTTGTGGGACAGGAGCTCCTACGAGCAGTACTTC
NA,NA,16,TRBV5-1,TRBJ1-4,CASSLVPTPTNEKLFF,TGCGCCAGCAGCTTGGTACCAACCCCCACTAACGAAAAACTGTTTTTT
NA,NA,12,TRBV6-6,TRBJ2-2,CASSHHTGELFF,TGTGCCAGCAGCCACCACACCGGGGAGCTGTTTTTT
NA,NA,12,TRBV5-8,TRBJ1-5,CASSLRDQPQHF,TGTGCCAGCAGCTTGAGGGATCAGCCCCAGCATTTT
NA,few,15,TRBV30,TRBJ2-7,CAWREHQGRMTEQYF,TGTGCCTGGAGAGAGCATCAGGGTAGGATGACCGAGCAGTACTTC
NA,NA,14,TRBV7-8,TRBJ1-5,CASSLQQSNQPQHF,TGTGCCAGCAGCTTACAGCAGAGCAATCAGCCCCAGCATTTT
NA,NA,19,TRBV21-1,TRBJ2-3,CASSKGSGGALLSTDTQYF,TGTGCCAGCAGCAAAGGAAGCGGGGGGGCCCTTCTTAGCACAGATACGCAGTATTTT
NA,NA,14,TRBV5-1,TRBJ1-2,CASSFTPGDYGYTF,TGCGCCAGCAGCTTCACCCCGGGCGACTATGGCTACACCTTC
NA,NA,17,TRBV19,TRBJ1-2,CASSIRGGGRSNYGYTF,TGTGCCAGTAGTATCCGAGGGGGGGGACGATCTAACTATGGCTACACCTTC
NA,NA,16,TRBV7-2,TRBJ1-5,CASSLGWGLGNQPQHF,TGTGCCAGCAGCTTAGGTTGGGGTCTGGGCAATCAGCCCCAGCATTTT
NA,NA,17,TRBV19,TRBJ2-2,CASSMEEVGWITGELFF,TGTGCCAGTAGTATGGAGGAGGTAGGGTGGATTACCGGGGAGCTGTTTTTT
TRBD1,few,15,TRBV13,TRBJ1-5,CASSRGGTGNQPQHF,TGTGCCAGCAGCAGAGGGGGCACTGGCAATCAGCCCCAGCATTTT
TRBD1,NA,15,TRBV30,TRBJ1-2,CAWSARDRGNYGYTF,TGTGCCTGGAGTGCCCGGGACAGGGGTAACTATGGCTACACCTTC
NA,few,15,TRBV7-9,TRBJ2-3,CASTKGGVGTDTQYF,TGTGCCAGCACCAAAGGGGGAGTCGGGACAGATACGCAGTATTTT
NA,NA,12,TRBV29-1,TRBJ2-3,CSVDDTGATQYF,TGCAGCGTTGACGACACAGGTGCTACGCAGTATTTT
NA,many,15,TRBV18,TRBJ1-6,CASSPNQGDNSPLHF,TGTGCCAGCTCACCAAACCAGGGAGATAATTCACCCCTCCACTTT
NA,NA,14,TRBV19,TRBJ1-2,CASSPRRADYGYTF,TGTGCCAGTAGTCCCCGGAGGGCGGACTATGGCTACACCTTC
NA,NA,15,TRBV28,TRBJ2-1,CASTKGGAGGDEQFF,TGTGCCAGCACCAAAGGGGGGGCAGGAGGAGATGAGCAGTTCTTC
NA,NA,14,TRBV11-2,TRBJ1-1,CASSLDLRGGGAFF,TGTGCCAGCAGCTTAGATCTAAGGGGCGGGGGAGCTTTCTTT
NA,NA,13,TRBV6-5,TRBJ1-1,CASSREGHTEAFF,TGTGCCAGCAGTCGGGAGGGGCACACTGAAGCTTTCTTT
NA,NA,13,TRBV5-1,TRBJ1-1,CASSLFLNTEAFF,TGCGCCAGCAGCTTGTTTTTGAACACTGAAGCTTTCTTT
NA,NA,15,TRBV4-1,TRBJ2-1,CASSLRTSIYNEQFF,TGCGCCAGCAGCCTCCGGACATCCATCTACAATGAGCAGTTCTTC
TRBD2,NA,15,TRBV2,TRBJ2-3,CASSEVGLGIDTQYF,TGTGCCAGCAGTGAAGTTGGACTAGGTATAGATACGCAGTATTTT
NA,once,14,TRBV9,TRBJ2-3,CASGNSASTDTQYF,TGTGCCAGCGGAAACAGTGCTAGCACAGATACGCAGTATTTT
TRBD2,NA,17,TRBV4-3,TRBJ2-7,CASSQDSLGLAGSEQYF,TGCGCCAGCAGCCAAGATAGCCTTGGACTAGCGGGGAGCGAGCAGTACTTC
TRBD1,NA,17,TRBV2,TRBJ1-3,CASSGTGGRSPGNTIYF,TGTGCCAGCAGTGGGACAGGGGGCCGATCCCCTGGAAACACCATATATTTT